The 25 T cell receptor beta chains presented below share a single source sample, sequenced in a study of T cells after yellow fever vaccination. MiXCR, applied by TCRdb to the 5' RACE reads, yields one record per CDR3 protein. The sample has hundreds of thousands of distinct CDR3 sequences, roughly an eighth seen once. The sequencing used PBMCs, collected on the day of the yellow fever booster vaccination. The receptors were sampled from a man aged 30 to 39 who received the YFV17D yellow fever vaccine.

This clonotype appeared a few times. The V call is TRBV6-1, the J call TRBJ2-3; the D gene is possibly TRBD2 (6 bases). CDR1 and CDR2 (germline): MNHNS, SASEGT. This CDR3 has 14 residues. The V gene lost 8 bases and the J gene lost 7 bases, with 19 bases spanning the gap. CDR3 sequence: CASRSDYLVNTQYF. The CDR3 DNA follows: TGTGCCAGCCGATCGGACTATCTAGTAAATACGCAGTATTTT.

Only a few counts were recorded for this clonotype. V usage is TRBV27 and J usage is TRBJ2-7; no clear D. The ends were cut back, 3 bases at V and 0 bases at J, with 12 bases in the middle. Germline V gene lookup returns CDR1 MNHEY and CDR2 SMNVEV (reference sequence). This CDR3 is 15 amino acids long. CDR3 DNA sequence: TGTGCCAGCAGTTTTGGCCGGGCTAGCTCCTACGAGCAGTACTTC. It yields the protein CASSFGRASSYEQYF.

This clonotype has more than one count but fewer than ten. The chain is built from TRBV6-2 or TRBV6-3 and TRBJ1-5; D unclear. The CDR3 contains 13 residues. Germline values: CDR1 MNHEY, CDR2 SVGEGT. Trimming took off 4 bases at V and 10 bases at J, with 14 bases between the two ends. CDR3 coding DNA: TGTGCCAGCAGTTCGGTTCAAATCAGCCCCCAGCATTTT. The encoded protein is CASSSVQISPQHF.

J is TRBJ2-3 and V is TRBV9; 10 nucleotides agree with TRBD1. With 3 bases clipped from V and 2 bases from J, the junction kept 6 bases outside the gene matches. Germline V gene data show CDR1 as SGDLS and CDR2 as YYNGEE. This CDR3 has 16 amino acids. The CDR3 DNA reads as TGTGCCAGCAGCGAGGGGACAGGGGATTTCACAGATACGCAGTATTTT. As protein: CASSEGTGDFTDTQYF.

This clonotype was picked up a small number of times. The chain has TRBV20-1 and TRBJ2-5; D is uncertain. The CDR3 sequence is 12 residues long. Germline CDR1 is DFQATT and CDR2 is SNEGSKA (reference sequence). The V end lost 7 bases, the J end lost 0 bases, and 9 bases lay between the germline ends. DNA for the CDR3: TGCAGTGGGTTCCTGTACCAAGAGACCCAGTACTTC. This sequence encodes CSGFLYQETQYF.

There are a few counts of this clonotype. CDR3 sequence: CASSFTSGRSSDTQYF. The DNA for the CDR3 is TGTGCCAGCAGCTTTACTAGCGGGAGAAGTTCAGATACGCAGTATTTT. This rearrangement joins TRBV7-2 to TRBJ2-3; TRBD2 matches at 11 bases. The CDR3 runs to 16 residues. After removal of 3 bases from V and 4 bases from J, the junction contained 6 bases not matched to a gene. In germline, CDR1 is SGHTA, CDR2 FQGNSA.

The chain couples TRBV5-4 to TRBJ2-3, with 12 bases identical to TRBD2. The length of the CDR3 is 17 residues. V shed 2 bases and J 1 base; nucleotides not matched to a gene: 5. CDR1 is SGHNT and CDR2 is YYREEE in the germline V gene (reference sequence). The CDR3 reads CASSFGLAGGGTDTQYF. The CDR3 bases are TGTGCCAGCAGCTTCGGGCTAGCGGGAGGGGGCACAGATACGCAGTATTTT.

DNA of the CDR3: TGCGCCAGCAGGAGAGGAGCGGGAGGGTTCTGCGAGCAGTACTTC. Translating gives CASRRGAGGFCEQYF. The chain recombines TRBV23-1 with TRBJ2-7, with 10 bases that match TRBD2. TRBV23-1 is an open reading frame, and its role is uncertain. V trimming: 6 bases; J trimming: 6 bases; junction bases outside the gene matches: 11. This CDR3 is 15 amino acids long.

The chain has TRBV14 and TRBJ2-6; D gene ambiguous. Between the trimmed V and J ends, which lost 6 bases and 0 bases, there was a span of 3 bases. The germline gives CDR1 SGHDN, CDR2 FVKESK. The CDR3 consists of 13 residues. This CDR3 is CASRNSGANVLTF. The CDR3, as DNA: TGTGCCAGCAGAAACTCTGGGGCCAACGTCCTGACTTTC.

The V call is TRBV5-1, the J call TRBJ2-7, with 7 bases that match TRBD1. V lost 1 base to trimming and J lost 6 bases; unmatched junction nucleotides: 7. The CDR3 loop spans 14 amino acids. The germline V gene encodes CDR1 SGHRS and CDR2 YFSETQ. DNA of the CDR3: TGCGCCAGCAGCTTGATTCAGACAGGGTCCGAGCAGTACTTC. This encodes CASSLIQTGSEQYF.

This clonotype turned up a few times. This chain links TRBV5-5 with TRBJ2-7; 8 bases map to TRBD1. In germline, CDR1 is SGHKS, CDR2 YYEKEE (reference sequence). V lost 2 bases, J lost 13 bases, and 8 bases stayed unmatched. The CDR3 length is 12 residues. This chain's CDR3 is CASSLNPGQDYF. For the CDR3, the DNA is TGTGCCAGCAGCTTAAACCCGGGACAGGACTACTTC. Full variable domain (missing parts from reference TRBV5-5 and TRBJ2-7): DAGVTQSPTHLIKTRGQQVTLRCSPISGHKSVSWYQQVLGQGPQFIFQYYEKEERGRGNFPDRFSARQFPNYSSELNVNALLLGDSALYLCASSLNPGQDYFGPGTRLTVT.

This clonotype was counted a few times. This rearrangement joins TRBV28 to TRBJ2-1, with D tentatively TRBD2 (6 bases). Germline loops: CDR1 MDHEN, CDR2 SYDVKM. The CDR3 contains 12 residues. Deletions cut 6 bases from V and 12 bases from J, with 15 bases between. The CDR3 loop is CASRLRSGGQFF. The CDR3, as DNA: TGTGCCAGCAGGCTCCGGTCCGGGGGGCAGTTCTTC.

This clonotype was detected only a few times. CDR3 DNA sequence: TGCGCCAGCAGCTTGGGGGCACCTACTCAGCAGTTCTTC. Its protein product is CASSLGAPTQQFF. This chain joins TRBV5-1 and TRBJ2-1; no clear D gene. V lost 0 bases, J lost 11 bases, and 12 bases lay in between. The CDR3 sequence is 13 residues long. Germline values: CDR1 SGHRS, CDR2 YFSETQ.

A few counts support this clonotype. V is TRBV6-5 and J is TRBJ2-1; D gene unclear. The CDR3 contains 15 residues. In germline, CDR1 is MNHEY, CDR2 SVGAGI. V was clipped by 0 bases and J by 4 bases, with 10 bases between them. CDR3 in DNA: TGTGCCAGCAGTTACTCGACCGCGACGTACAATGAGCAGTTCTTC. It encodes CASSYSTATYNEQFF.

This clonotype has a handful of counts. The rearrangement joins TRBV30 to TRBJ2-3; D gene uncertain. Trimming left V 4 bases short and J 6 bases short, with 11 bases between. CDR1 is GTSNPN and CDR2 is SVGIG in the germline V gene (reference sequence). The CDR3 sequence is 12 residues long. CDR3 in amino acids: CAWKLGWDTQYF. CDR3 DNA sequence: TGTGCCTGGAAGTTAGGGTGGGATACGCAGTATTTT.

The V call is TRBV7-2, the J call TRBJ2-7; D is uncertain. There are 16 residues in the CDR3. The V and J ends lost 3 bases and 7 bases respectively, with 22 bases between them. The germline V gene encodes CDR1 SGHTA and CDR2 FQGNSA. In DNA, the CDR3 is TGTGCCAGCAGCTTTTTTAGTCCGCCCTTACTTACGGAGCAGTACTTC. Translated: CASSFFSPPLLTEQYF.

This clonotype has just a few counts. The chain couples TRBV21-1 to TRBJ2-3; the table's D call of TRBD2 was not tested on the DNA. TRBV21-1 is classified as a pseudogene. This CDR3 is built from 15 residues. The CDR3 DNA reads as TGTGCCAGCAGCAAAAGATTGGGAGGCACAGATACGCAGTATTTT. It translates to CASSKRLGGTDTQYF.

This clonotype was counted only a few times. The rearrangement uses TRBV6-5 and TRBJ2-7, with TRBD2 identical over 8 bases. The germline V gene has CDR1 MNHEY and CDR2 SVGAGI. The trim removed 2 bases at V and 5 bases at J, leaving 5 bases unmatched. This CDR3 is built from 14 residues. The CDR3 DNA reads TGTGCCAGCAGTTACCGAGCGGGAGTACACGAGCAGTACTTC. This encodes CASSYRAGVHEQYF.

The V gene is TRBV7-9, the J gene TRBJ1-2, with D possibly matching TRBD1 (5 bases). Germline V gene sequence: CDR1 SEHNR, CDR2 FQNEAQ (reference sequence). There are 13 residues in the CDR3. The V end lost 8 bases, the J end lost 5 bases, and 15 bases lay between the germline ends. Written as DNA, the CDR3 is TGTGCCAGCCGGGACGGGATACCTTATGGCTACACCTTC. This sequence encodes CASRDGIPYGYTF.

V and J are TRBV6-5 and TRBJ2-5; no definite D call. The V end lost 2 bases, the J end lost 5 bases, and 15 bases lay between the germline ends. Germline-derived CDR1 and CDR2 are MNHEY and SVGAGI. The CDR3 totals 15 residues. CDR3 DNA sequence: TGTGCCAGCAGTTACACCGGCCCACCCGGGGAGACCCAGTACTTC. This gives the protein CASSYTGPPGETQYF.

This clonotype occurred a few times. The chain recombines TRBV5-1 with TRBJ2-7; 9 bases agree with TRBD2. The CDR3 spans 15 residues. V lost 0 bases, J lost 7 bases, and 8 bases stayed unmatched. Germline V gene lookup returns CDR1 SGHRS and CDR2 YFSETQ. CDR3 DNA: TGCGCCAGCAGCTTGGGAGCTAGCGGGACTGGAGAGCAGTACTTC. Amino acid sequence: CASSLGASGTGEQYF.

J is TRBJ2-7 and V is TRBV29-1; no firm D call. V was clipped by 3 bases and J by 7 bases, with 19 bases between them. Germline CDR1 reads SQVTM; CDR2 reads ANQGSEA. This CDR3 is 14 amino acids long. CDR3 sequence: CSVDLNFPSREQYF. CDR3 bases: TGCAGCGTTGATTTGAACTTCCCCTCGCGGGAGCAGTACTTC.

The CDR3 loop is CASSPATGYEQYF. In nucleotides, the CDR3 is TGTGCCAGCTCACCCGCTACAGGGTACGAGCAGTACTTC. The chain combines TRBV18 with TRBJ2-7, with a possible D match to TRBD1 (6 bases). The CDR3 is 13 amino acids. Trimming removed 3 bases from V and 4 bases from J, with 10 bases in between. Germline values: CDR1 KGHSH, CDR2 LQKENI.

This clonotype was seen at least ten times. The V gene is TRBV29-1, the J gene TRBJ1-1; D call uncertain. CDR1 is SQVTM and CDR2 is ANQGSEA in the germline V gene. The V and J ends lost 3 bases and 3 bases respectively, with 5 bases between them. The CDR3 is 11 residues long. As DNA, the CDR3 is TGCAGCGTTGACAGGTACACTGAAGCTTTCTTT. Residues: CSVDRYTEAFF.

V usage is TRBV30 and J usage is TRBJ1-1; the match to TRBD1 covers 10 bases. CDR1 is GTSNPN and CDR2 is SVGIG in the germline V gene (reference sequence). This CDR3 has 13 residues. After removal of 8 bases from V and 5 bases from J, the junction contained 8 bases not matched to a gene. Here the CDR3 reads CAGKDRGWTEAFF. Here the CDR3 DNA reads TGTGCCGGGAAGGACAGGGGGTGGACTGAAGCTTTCTTT.